This T cell receptor beta chain was recovered during a study of blood T cell repertoires in COVID-19. Study information: Whether acute or convalescent, the COVID-19 samples came from the United States, Italy and Spain. From T cells, B-cell-depleted T cells, or PBMCs came the material, which was cDNA or gDNA.

Under the authors' procedure: From reference gene primer amplification, estimates of nucleated cell counts were derived. Measured with immunoSEQ multiplex PCR; TCRdb has only the in-frame clones, and not every one. That table furnishes V, J and clone size, whereas the DNA furnished D and trimming. The sample records about 400,000 clones, about 87% being singletons. This clone was seen once. There are 14 residues in the CDR3. V shed 3 bases and J shed 1 base, with 7 bases lying between them. Germline V lookup: CDR1 LGHDT, CDR2 YNNKEL (reference sequence). The clonotype originates from a human donor in a cohort sampled during active COVID-19. The material sequenced was peripheral blood. V is TRBV3-1 (or the pseudogene TRBV3-2) and J is TRBJ1-5; D might be TRBD1 (5 bases). The CDR3: CASSHQGSNQPQHF. In DNA form, the CDR3 reads TGTGCCAGCAGCCATCAGGGAAGCAATCAGCCCCAGCATTTT.